This T cell receptor (beta chain) was captured by sequencing in a study of response to subunit inactivated influenza vaccine. Germline V gene data show CDR1 as SSHAT and CDR2 as FNYEAQ (reference sequence). The CDR3 extends over 13 amino acids. TCRdb re-analysed the RT-PCR reads in MiXCR, keeping a single row per CDR3 protein. This sample carries hundreds of thousands of distinct CDR3 sequences, 15% to 18% of them seen once, and the ten largest clones take around 10%. This clonotype was counted a single time. One end of the junction varies from germline; a read error may be responsible. The receptor was derived from a man aged 50-60 years who received an inactivated influenza vaccine. This chain connects TRBV7-7 to TRBJ2-7, with unresolved D. Sequencing was performed on PBMCs from blood, taken about 11 days after vaccination. Here the CDR3 reads CASSAQWGNEQYF. Here the CDR3 DNA reads TGTGCTAGCAGCGCCCAGTGGGGAAACGAGCAGTACTTC.